This is a list of T cell receptor beta chains from one sample in a study of OX40 agonist ivuxolimab in advanced cancers. The repertoire was sequenced with immunoSEQ multiplex PCR; TCRdb's copy has only in-frame clones and lacks some. Among tens of thousands of clones listed, 75% to 90% were seen once. The input for sequencing was CD4+ or CD8+ T cells sorted from blood, taken in a trial of the OX40 agonist ivuxolimab. The receptors were sampled from an adult with an advanced solid tumor such as melanoma, head and neck, liver or kidney cancer. The CDR3 runs from the conserved cysteine through the conserved F or W. Each record gives: V gene, clone size, J gene, D gene, CDR3 protein, CDR3 DNA. The D gene is left open where the match is weak. The size entry is marked missing in some rows and otherwise reads once, few, many or a size class.

TRBV14	.	TRBJ2-7	TRBD1	CASSRPGQGAYEQYF	TGTGCCAGCAGCCGCCCGGGACAGGGGGCTTACGAGCAGTACTTC
TRBV9	.	TRBJ2-1	.	CASSVTGAYNEQFF	TGTGCCAGCAGCGTTACCGGGGCCTACAATGAGCAGTTCTTC
TRBV19	once	TRBJ1-5	TRBD1	CASTQGSNQPQHF	TGTGCCAGTACACAGGGGAGCAATCAGCCCCAGCATTTT
TRBV5-1	.	TRBJ2-2	.	CASSTGDVTGELFF	TGCGCCAGCAGCACGGGGGACGTCACCGGGGAGCTGTTTTTT
TRBV30	.	TRBJ2-7	TRBD1	CAWSVGTGDYEQYF	TGTGCCTGGAGTGTGGGGACAGGGGACTACGAGCAGTACTTC
TRBV27	.	TRBJ2-7	TRBD2	CASTGLAGDRSHEGYEQYF	TGTGCCTCGACCGGACTAGCGGGAGATCGATCTCATGAGGGTTACGAGCAGTACTTC
TRBV7-3	.	TRBJ2-1	.	CASSLGPGHYNEQFF	TGTGCCAGCAGCTTAGGTCCAGGGCATTACAATGAGCAGTTCTTC
TRBV5-6	.	TRBJ2-2	.	CASSLLAAGELFF	TGTGCCAGCAGCTTGTTGGCAGCCGGGGAGCTGTTTTTT
TRBV27	.	TRBJ1-1	.	CASSFSGSEAFF	TGTGCCAGCAGTTTTAGCGGGTCCGAAGCTTTCTTT
TRBV28	.	TRBJ2-7	.	CASSFQGGRYEQYF	TGTGCCAGCAGTTTCCAGGGGGGCCGGTACGAGCAGTACTTC
TRBV25-1	.	TRBJ2-1	TRBD2	CASSATSGRARGQFF	TGTGCCAGCAGTGCAACTAGCGGGAGGGCGCGCGGACAGTTCTTC
TRBV7-7	.	TRBJ2-7	TRBD1	CASSLGQGNEQYF	TGTGCCAGCAGCTTGGGACAGGGGAACGAGCAGTACTTC
TRBV5-1	.	TRBJ1-1	TRBD1	CASRWTGGNTEAFF	TGCGCCAGCAGGTGGACAGGGGGCAACACTGAAGCTTTCTTT